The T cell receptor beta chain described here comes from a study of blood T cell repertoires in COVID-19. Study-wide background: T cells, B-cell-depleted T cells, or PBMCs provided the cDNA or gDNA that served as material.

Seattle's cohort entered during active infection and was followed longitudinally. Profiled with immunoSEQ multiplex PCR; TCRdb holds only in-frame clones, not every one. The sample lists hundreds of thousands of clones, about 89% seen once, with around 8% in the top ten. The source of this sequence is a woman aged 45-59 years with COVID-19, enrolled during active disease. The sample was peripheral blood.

CDR3 DNA sequence: TGTGCCATCAGTGACCCGGGACAGGGGACCCATGGCTACACCTTC. It specifies CAISDPGQGTHGYTF. V gene TRBV10-3 combines with J gene TRBJ1-2; 10 bases agree with TRBD1. In germline, CDR1 is ENHRY, CDR2 SYGVKD. V lost 3 bases and J lost 6; bases outside the gene matches: 7. The CDR3 contains 15 residues.